The 15 T cell receptor beta chains given below trace back to one sample, sequenced in a study of T-cell reconstitution after alpha-beta-depleted transplantation in children. Preparation of the TCRbeta library was carried out with unique molecular identifiers. From the PCR reads, TCRdb called clonotypes with MiXCR, one entry per CDR3 protein. The table records around 96,000 distinct CDR3 sequences, roughly an eighth of them present only once. Specimen: PBMCs from the stem cell graft donor, collected from the stem cell graft. The receptors here all came from a human donor who donated a stem cell graft to a child with inherited bone marrow failure.

For this clonotype: A read error may produce the germline difference seen at one junction end. V and J are TRBV7-2 and TRBJ2-7, with a possible D match to TRBD2 (5 bases). The CDR3 has 12 amino acids. Germline CDR1 and CDR2: SGHTA and FQGNSA. CDR3 region: CASSLVGNDQYF. The DNA of the CDR3 is TGTGCCAGCAGCTTAGTCGGGAACGACCAGTACTTC.

This clonotype was seen repeatedly, ten times or more. The V and J genes are TRBV5-1 and TRBJ2-7; D possibly corresponds to TRBD1 (6 bases). V was shortened by 2 bases and J by 5 bases, with 14 bases between the two germline ends. The germline V gene has CDR1 SGHRS and CDR2 YFSETQ. The CDR3 contains 14 residues. This CDR3 reads CASSFRDTGHEQYF. Here the CDR3 DNA reads TGCGCCAGCAGCTTCCGGGACACCGGCCACGAGCAGTACTTC.

This clonotype was seen more than once but under ten times. The gene calls are TRBV24-1 and TRBJ2-7; no reliable D call. CDR3 length: 12 amino acids. Germline CDR1 is KGHDR and CDR2 is SFDVKD. V was trimmed by 4 bases and J by 6 bases, leaving 9 bases between them. The CDR3: CATSDLGGEQYF. The CDR3 DNA follows: TGTGCCACCAGTGACTTGGGTGGCGAGCAGTACTTC.

J is TRBJ2-3 and V is TRBV9; TRBD1 agrees at 7 bases. The CDR3 has 14 residues. With V trimmed by 3 bases and J by 3 bases, 4 bases remained unmatched. The germline V gene encodes CDR1 SGDLS and CDR2 YYNGEE. The CDR3 nucleotides read TGTGCCAGCAGCGAGGGACAGACTACAGATACGCAGTATTTT. Translated: CASSEGQTTDTQYF.

This clonotype appeared many times. This chain links TRBV6-6 with TRBJ2-1; no definite D call. The V gene's germline CDR1 is MNHNY and CDR2 SVGAGI (reference sequence). This CDR3 has 11 amino acids. V lost 5 bases, J lost 7 bases, and 6 bases lay in between. In nucleotides, the CDR3 is TGTGCCAGCAGTCCGAGTAATGAGCAGTTCTTC. Its translation is CASSPSNEQFF.

This clonotype occurred many times. The rearrangement uses TRBV7-2 and TRBJ1-5, with 9 bases that match TRBD1. The trim removed 4 bases at V and 4 bases at J, leaving 8 bases unmatched. The V gene's germline CDR1 is SGHTA and CDR2 FQGNSA. The CDR3 is 16 residues long. The CDR3 nucleotides read TGTGCCAGCAGCTCGGACGGACAGGGGAGGAATCAGCCCCAGCATTTT. It encodes CASSSDGQGRNQPQHF.

This clonotype has ten or more counts. The chain is built from TRBV7-6 and TRBJ2-3; D gene uncertain. The germline V gene encodes CDR1 SGHVS and CDR2 FNYEAQ. The CDR3 is made up of 13 amino acids. Trimming took off 5 bases at V and 2 bases at J, with 8 bases between the two ends. Here the CDR3 reads CASSPRTTDTQYF. CDR3 DNA sequence: TGTGCCAGCAGCCCCAGGACCACAGATACGCAGTATTTT. The complete variable domain, with remaining parts taken from reference TRBV7-6 and TRBJ2-3, reads GAGVSQSPRYKVTKRGQDVALRCDPISGHVSLYWYRQALGQGPEFLTYFNYEAQQDKSGLPNDRFSAERPEGSISTLTIQRTEQRDSAMYRCASSPRTTDTQYFGPGTRLTVL.

This clonotype has ten or more counts. This rearrangement joins TRBV11-2 to TRBJ1-1; D might be TRBD1 (5 bases). Trimming shortened V by 1 base and J by 1 base, and 7 bases separated the two germline ends. Germline-derived CDR1 and CDR2 are SGHAT and FQNNGV. The CDR3 length is 14 residues. The CDR3 loop is CASSLGGKNTEAFF. CDR3 nucleotide sequence: TGTGCCAGCAGCTTAGGGGGCAAGAACACTGAAGCTTTCTTT.

This clonotype was counted at least ten times. For the CDR3, the DNA is TGTGCCAGCAGTTCCGGGACAGGGGCTTCACCCCTCCACTTT. It yields the protein CASSSGTGASPLHF. The chain couples TRBV12-3 or TRBV12-4 to TRBJ1-6; 10 nucleotides line up with TRBD1. The CDR3 extends over 14 amino acids. Losses at the gene ends were 4 bases for V and 9 bases for J; bases not matched to a gene: 3.

The chain uses TRBV2 and TRBJ1-1; D ambiguous. The ends were cut back, 7 bases at V and 8 bases at J, with 14 bases in the middle. CDR1 is SNHLY, CDR2 FYNNEI, per germline. There are 12 residues in the CDR3. The CDR3 reads CASKQPRSEAFF. CDR3 in DNA: TGTGCCAGCAAGCAACCCCGTTCCGAAGCTTTCTTT. Variable domain in full (rest from reference TRBV2 and TRBJ1-1): EPEVTQTPSHQVTQMGQEVILRCVPISNHLYFYWYRQILGQKVEFLVSFYNNEISEKSEIFDDQFSVERPDGSNFTLKIRSTKLEDSAMYFCASKQPRSEAFFGQGTRLTVV.

This clonotype has ten or more counts. The V and J genes are TRBV5-4 and TRBJ1-1; 11 bases line up with TRBD1. After removal of 4 bases from V and 6 bases from J, the junction contained 11 bases not matched to a gene. Per germline, CDR1 SGHNT and CDR2 YYREEE (reference sequence). CDR3 size: 16 residues. CDR3 nucleotide sequence: TGTGCCAGCAGCCCGGGGGGGACAGGGGGTATGGCTGAAGCTTTCTTT. Translated, it gives CASSPGGTGGMAEAFF. Complete variable domain (other parts from reference TRBV5-4 and TRBJ1-1): ETGVTQSPTHLIKTRGQQVTLRCSSQSGHNTVSWYQQALGQGPQFIFQYYREEENGRGNFPPRFSGLQFPNYSSELNVNALELDDSALYLCASSPGGTGGMAEAFFGQGTRLTVV.

The chain has TRBV12-3 or TRBV12-4 and TRBJ2-5; 8 nucleotides agree with TRBD2. CDR3 length: 13 residues. V was clipped by 7 bases and J by 5 bases; unmatched bases: 6. CDR3 DNA sequence: TGTGCCAGCACTTTGACTAGCGCGGAGACCCAGTACTTC. Protein sequence: CASTLTSAETQYF.

This clonotype was counted at least ten times. The chain has TRBV5-1 and TRBJ1-1; unclear D gene. The CDR3 is 14 amino acids. The germline CDR1 and CDR2 sequences are SGHRS and YFSETQ. V was cut by 1 base and J by 1 base, with 8 bases left in between. CDR3 protein: CASSLIGENTEAFF. Written as DNA, the CDR3 is TGCGCCAGCAGCTTGATTGGGGAGAACACTGAAGCTTTCTTT.

This clonotype has ten or more counts. The CDR3 coding sequence is TGTGCCAGCAGCTCCCAACTGCTTCGCTACAATGAGCAGTTCTTC. It translates to CASSSQLLRYNEQFF. V usage is TRBV7-9 and J usage is TRBJ2-1; no definite D call. The germline V gene has CDR1 SEHNR and CDR2 FQNEAQ (reference sequence). The CDR3 contains 15 residues. V dropped 4 bases and J dropped 3 bases, with 13 bases sitting between them.

This clonotype occurred many times. The rearrangement joins TRBV6-5 to TRBJ1-1; 8 bases line up with TRBD1. The germline gives CDR1 MNHEY, CDR2 SVGAGI. Trimming took 5 bases from V and 11 from J; bases not matched to a gene: 16. This CDR3 comprises 15 residues. CDR3 protein: CASSPTQGALLRAFF. The DNA for the CDR3 is TGTGCCAGCAGTCCGACCCAGGGGGCCCTTTTACGGGCTTTCTTT.